A selection of T cell receptor beta chains follows, all from one sample in a study of T cell responses to AZD1222 COVID-19 vaccine. The table came from immunoSEQ multiplex PCR; TCRdb's copy has only in-frame clones and leaves some out. The sample gives 120,000 or so clones, 91% of which show up once; roughly 5.4% is in the top ten. Material: peripheral blood, obtained on day 0 of AZD1222 vaccination. The origin of the receptors is an adult in good health. Each CDR3 is given with its conserved first and last residue. D genes are given only for firm matches. Some rows mark clone size as missing; the rest say once, few, many or name a class of expanded clone.

clone_size	v_call	d_call	j_call	cdr3_nt	cdr3_aa
NA	TRBV18	NA	TRBJ1-1	TGTGCCAGCTCACCAATTGACACTGAAGCTTTCTTT	CASSPIDTEAFF
NA	TRBV5-1	TRBD1	TRBJ1-4	TGCGCCAGCAGCTTGACAGGGGTTGCGGAAAAACTGTTTTTT	CASSLTGVAEKLFF
NA	TRBV5-1	TRBD1	TRBJ1-2	TGCGCCAGCAGCTCGGGGACAGGGGGCGCACCCTATGGCTACACCTTC	CASSSGTGGAPYGYTF
NA	TRBV6-5	TRBD2	TRBJ2-1	TGTGCCAGCAGTTATGGGGAGGGATTGTTCTTC	CASSYGEGLFF
NA	TRBV5-4	TRBD2	TRBJ2-5	TGTGCCAGCAGCGGTTTGGGAGGGGCAGAGACCCAGTACTTC	CASSGLGGAETQYF
NA	TRBV30	NA	TRBJ1-3	TGTGCCTGGAGTAATCTATTATCTGGAAACACCATATATTTT	CAWSNLLSGNTIYF
NA	TRBV30	NA	TRBJ1-1	TGTGCCAGCAAAATTTACAAGAACACTGAAGCTTTCTTT	CASKIYKNTEAFF
NA	TRBV5-1	TRBD1	TRBJ1-5	TGCGCCAGCAGAGAGGGGGCCGGCAGCAATCAGCCCCAGCATTTT	CASREGAGSNQPQHF
NA	TRBV30	NA	TRBJ1-2	TGTGCCTGGAGGCGGCAGAACTATGGCTACACCTTC	CAWRRQNYGYTF
NA	TRBV13	NA	TRBJ1-1	TGTGCCAGCAGCTTAGGAGTAAACACTGAAGCTTTCTTT	CASSLGVNTEAFF
NA	TRBV7-3	TRBD1	TRBJ2-1	TGTGCCAGCAGTTGGACAGGGTACAATGAGCAGTTCTTC	CASSWTGYNEQFF
NA	TRBV6-6	TRBD1	TRBJ1-3	TGTGCCAGCAGCCGGACAGGCCTCTCTGGAAACACCATATATTTT	CASSRTGLSGNTIYF
NA	TRBV3-1/TRBV3-2	NA	TRBJ1-2	TGTGCCAGCAGCCAATGGAGTGGCTACACCTTC	CASSQWSGYTF
NA	TRBV5-1	NA	TRBJ2-5	TGCGCCAGCAGCCCACCCGGGATGAGGGGGTTGGAGACCCAGTACTTC	CASSPPGMRGLETQYF
NA	TRBV5-6	NA	TRBJ2-1	TGTGCCAGCAGCTTGGGTTTGGGGGTAGCCAATGAGCAGTTCTTC	CASSLGLGVANEQFF
few	TRBV6-5	NA	TRBJ1-1	TGTGCCAGCAGCTCCACCCCCGGGGCGTCTGAAGCTTTCTTT	CASSSTPGASEAFF
NA	TRBV28	NA	TRBJ1-2	TGTGCCAGCAGTTTGAGCTATGGCTACACCTTC	CASSLSYGYTF
few	TRBV28	NA	TRBJ1-5	TGTGCCAGCAGTTTAATACGGGGGCGAAGCAATCAGCCCCAGCATTTT	CASSLIRGRSNQPQHF
NA	TRBV12-2	NA	TRBJ1-6	TGTGCAAGTCGCTTGATCGGGGCATCCTATAATTCACCCCTCCACTTT	CASRLIGASYNSPLHF
NA	TRBV7-3	NA	TRBJ1-1	TGTGCCAGCAGCGCGCAGATAAACACTGAAGCTTTCTTT	CASSAQINTEAFF
NA	TRBV19	NA	TRBJ1-2	TGTGCCAGTATTCCGAGTCGGGGACACTATGGCTACACCTTC	CASIPSRGHYGYTF
NA	TRBV5-6	TRBD2	TRBJ2-7	TGTGCCAGCAGCCTGGGCGGGGGCTACGAGCAGTACTTC	CASSLGGGYEQYF
NA	TRBV19	NA	TRBJ2-2	TGTGCCAGTAGCACCACGGGGGGCAGGACCGGGGAGCTGTTTTTT	CASSTTGGRTGELFF
NA	TRBV6-5	NA	TRBJ1-1	TGTGCCAGCAGTTACGGCCAGGCCTCCACTGAAGCTTTCTTT	CASSYGQASTEAFF
NA	TRBV9	NA	TRBJ1-1	TGTGCCAGCAGCGTGATTCAGGGAAGGGATTTTTCTGAAGCTTTCTTT	CASSVIQGRDFSEAFF
NA	TRBV29-1	TRBD1	TRBJ1-2	TGCAGCGTTGACGCCGGGACAGGGACTGGCTACACCTTC	CSVDAGTGTGYTF
NA	TRBV5-8	NA	TRBJ1-1	TGTGCCAGCAGCTTGGGATTTGGGGGGGCTGAAGCTTTCTTT	CASSLGFGGAEAFF
NA	TRBV9	TRBD1	TRBJ1-6	TGTGCCAGCAGCCAAATGGACAGGGGTTATAATTCACCCCTCCACTTT	CASSQMDRGYNSPLHF
few	TRBV5-1	NA	TRBJ1-4	TGCGCCAGCAGCTTCCGCACACCTAATGAAAAACTGTTTTTT	CASSFRTPNEKLFF
NA	TRBV30	NA	TRBJ2-3	TGTGCCTGGGGGGGCACAGATACGCAGTATTTT	CAWGGTDTQYF
NA	TRBV9	NA	TRBJ2-1	TGTGCCAGCAGCCTGGGCAATGAGCAGTTCTTC	CASSLGNEQFF
NA	TRBV6-1	NA	TRBJ1-3	TGTGCCAGCAGTGAACAAGGGAGCTCTGGAAACACCATATATTTT	CASSEQGSSGNTIYF
NA	TRBV7-9	NA	TRBJ2-1	TGTGCCAGCAGCTTAGCGGGACTTCCGGGACGACTCAATGAGCAGTTCTTC	CASSLAGLPGRLNEQFF
NA	TRBV6-1	TRBD1	TRBJ1-5	TGTGCCAGCAGTGAACCCGACAGGGGGTCGGGTCAGCCCCAGCATTTT	CASSEPDRGSGQPQHF
NA	TRBV16	NA	TRBJ2-7	TGTGCCAGCAGCCCAAATATGGTCTACGAGCAGTACTTC	CASSPNMVYEQYF
NA	TRBV15	TRBD1	TRBJ2-7	TGTGCCACCAGCAGAGGACAGGGTTTCGAGCAGTACTTC	CATSRGQGFEQYF
NA	TRBV28	NA	TRBJ1-1	TGTGCCAGCAGCCCAGGGGCGCTCGGGAACACTGAAGCTTTCTTT	CASSPGALGNTEAFF
once	TRBV20-1	TRBD1	TRBJ1-2	TGCAGTGCAACCCCAGGGGGAGGCTACACCTTC	CSATPGGGYTF
NA	TRBV19	NA	TRBJ2-2	TGTGCCAGTAGTAGGTTTAACACCGGGGAGCTGTTTTTT	CASSRFNTGELFF
NA	TRBV11-2	NA	TRBJ2-2	TGTGCCAGCAGCTCCCTGACGGCCACCGGGGAGCTGTTTTTT	CASSSLTATGELFF
few	TRBV28	TRBD1	TRBJ1-4	TGTGCCATCTCAGGGGGTGCAACTAATGAAAAACTGTTTTTT	CAISGGATNEKLFF
NA	TRBV7-8	NA	TRBJ1-1	TGTGCCAGCAGCTTGCTCTATGCAAACACTGAAGCTTTCTTT	CASSLLYANTEAFF
NA	TRBV19	TRBD1	TRBJ1-6	TGTGCCAGTCGAACAGGGGTGGTCTATAATTCACCCCTCCACTTT	CASRTGVVYNSPLHF
NA	TRBV2	NA	TRBJ1-5	TGTGCCAGCAGTGGGGCTCAGCCCCAGCATTTT	CASSGAQPQHF
NA	TRBV6-5	NA	TRBJ1-1	TGTGCCAGCCAAGAAGTGGGCGACACTGAAGCTTTCTTT	CASQEVGDTEAFF